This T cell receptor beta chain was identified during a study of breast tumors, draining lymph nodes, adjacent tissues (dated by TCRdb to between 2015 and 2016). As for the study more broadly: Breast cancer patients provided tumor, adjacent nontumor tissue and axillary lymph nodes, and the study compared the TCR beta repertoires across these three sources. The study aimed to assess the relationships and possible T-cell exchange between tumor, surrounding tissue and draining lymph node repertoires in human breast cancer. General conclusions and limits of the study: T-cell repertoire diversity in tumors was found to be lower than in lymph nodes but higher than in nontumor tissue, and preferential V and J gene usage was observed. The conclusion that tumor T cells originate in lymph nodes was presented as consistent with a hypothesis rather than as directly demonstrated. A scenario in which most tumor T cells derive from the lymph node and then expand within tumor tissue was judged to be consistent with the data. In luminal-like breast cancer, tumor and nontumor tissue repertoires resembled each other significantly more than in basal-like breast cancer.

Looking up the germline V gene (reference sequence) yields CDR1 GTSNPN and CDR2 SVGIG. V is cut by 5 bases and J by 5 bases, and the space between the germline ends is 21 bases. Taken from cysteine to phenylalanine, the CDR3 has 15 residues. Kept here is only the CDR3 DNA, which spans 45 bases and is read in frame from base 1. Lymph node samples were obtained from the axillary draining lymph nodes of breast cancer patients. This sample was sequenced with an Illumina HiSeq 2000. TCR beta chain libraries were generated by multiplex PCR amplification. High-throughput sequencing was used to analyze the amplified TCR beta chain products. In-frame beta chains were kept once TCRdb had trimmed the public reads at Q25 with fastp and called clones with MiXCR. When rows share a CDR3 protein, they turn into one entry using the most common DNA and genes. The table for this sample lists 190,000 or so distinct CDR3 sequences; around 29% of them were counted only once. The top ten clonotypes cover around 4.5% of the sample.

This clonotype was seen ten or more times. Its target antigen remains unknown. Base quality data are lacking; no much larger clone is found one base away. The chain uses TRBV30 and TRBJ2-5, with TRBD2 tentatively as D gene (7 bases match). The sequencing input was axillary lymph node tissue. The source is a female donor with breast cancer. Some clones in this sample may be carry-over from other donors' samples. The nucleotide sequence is TGTGCCTGGGCGGAGGGGGGGGAGGGCGGTGAGACCCAGTACTTC. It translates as CAWAEGGEGGETQYF.